This T cell receptor (beta chain) is drawn from a study of regulatory T cells in long-lasting Graves disease. Indicated time point: newly diagnosed GD, antithyroid drugs for less than 3 months. PBMCs provided the RNA from which the TCR library was made. Libraries of TCR beta came from iRepertoire HTBI primers plus Arm-PCR of CDR3 regions. Using its own MiXCR run on the multiplex PCR reads, TCRdb lists one record per CDR3 protein. Among 450,000 to 600,000 distinct CDR3 sequences, around 15% were seen once, and the ten largest hold 10% to 15%. The CDR3 is made up of 15 amino acids. Germline CDR1 DFQATT, CDR2 SNEGSKA (reference sequence). V dropped 0 bases and J dropped 5; count of bases not matched to a gene: 6. These data are also associated with another study on T cells in Graves' hyperthyroidism and ophthalmopathy.

This receptor was obtained from a man aged 40-49 years with Graves disease. The sample in question was peripheral blood mononuclear cells (PBMCs), obtained at new diagnosis, from a patient treated with antithyroid drugs. The rearrangement joins TRBV20-1 to TRBJ2-5, with 10 positions matching TRBD2. CDR3 bases: TGCAGTGCTAGAGACCTAGCGGGAGTGAGGGAGACCCAGTACTTC. This translates into CSARDLAGVRETQYF.